This TCR beta chain was sequenced during a study of cytomegalovirus exposure and HLA in healthy donors. Germline V gives CDR1 MNHNY, CDR2 SVGAGI (reference sequence). The CDR3 covers 14 residues. This clone was counted a few times. An end of the junction differs from the germline gene, which may be a read error. The PCR used 60 Vbeta and 13 Jbeta primers. Generated by immunoSEQ multiplex PCR, the TCRdb table keeps only in-frame clones and is missing some. The sample shows about 140,000 clones, 61% of them seen only once. The V gene is TRBV6-6, the J gene TRBJ2-5, with 7 bases aligning to TRBD1. Sequencing was performed on PBMCs. The sequence came from a male donor in good health and CMV-seronegative. The CDR3 DNA reads TGTGCCGGCAGGGATCAAACAGGGGCAGAGACCCAGTACTTC. It yields the protein CAGRDQTGAETQYF.